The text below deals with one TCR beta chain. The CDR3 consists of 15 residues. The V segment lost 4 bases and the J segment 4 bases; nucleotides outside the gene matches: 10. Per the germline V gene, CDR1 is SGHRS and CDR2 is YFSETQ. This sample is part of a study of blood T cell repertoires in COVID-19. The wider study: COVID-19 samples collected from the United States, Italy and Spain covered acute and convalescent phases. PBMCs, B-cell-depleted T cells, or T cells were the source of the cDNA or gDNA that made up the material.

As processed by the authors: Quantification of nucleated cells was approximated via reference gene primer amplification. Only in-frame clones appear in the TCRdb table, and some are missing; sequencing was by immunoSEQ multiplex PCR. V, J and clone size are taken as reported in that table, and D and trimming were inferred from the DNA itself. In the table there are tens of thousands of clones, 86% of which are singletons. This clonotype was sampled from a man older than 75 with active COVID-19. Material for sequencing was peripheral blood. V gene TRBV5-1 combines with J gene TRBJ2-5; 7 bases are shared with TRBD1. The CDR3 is CASSQGTVVGETQYF. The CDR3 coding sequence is TGCGCCAGCAGCCAGGGGACAGTGGTAGGAGAGACCCAGTACTTC.